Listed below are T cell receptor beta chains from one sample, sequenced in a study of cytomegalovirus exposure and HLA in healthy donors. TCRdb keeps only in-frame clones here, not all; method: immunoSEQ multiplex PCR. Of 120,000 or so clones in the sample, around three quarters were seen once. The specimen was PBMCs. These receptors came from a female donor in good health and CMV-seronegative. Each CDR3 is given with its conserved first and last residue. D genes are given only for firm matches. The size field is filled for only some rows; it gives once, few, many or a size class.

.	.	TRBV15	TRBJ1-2	CATSRDLLHRARGGYGYTF	TGTGCCACCAGCAGAGATCTCCTCCACAGGGCCCGGGGGGGTTATGGCTACACCTTC
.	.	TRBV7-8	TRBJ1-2	CASSSPPGSYGYTF	TGTGCCAGCAGCTCCCCACCAGGCTCCTATGGCTACACCTTC
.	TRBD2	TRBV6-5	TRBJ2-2	CASTPTSANTGELFF	TGTGCCAGCACCCCGACTAGCGCGAACACCGGGGAGCTGTTTTTT
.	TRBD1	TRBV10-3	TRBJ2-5	CAISEGQGAARKETQYF	TGTGCCATCAGTGAAGGACAGGGGGCAGCCAGGAAAGAGACCCAGTACTTC
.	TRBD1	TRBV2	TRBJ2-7	CASTNRGRSYEQYF	TGTGCCAGCACAAACAGGGGGCGATCCTACGAGCAGTACTTC
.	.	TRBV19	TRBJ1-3	CASSMKGGLSGNTIYF	TGTGCCAGTAGTATGAAAGGGGGTTTATCTGGAAACACCATATATTTT
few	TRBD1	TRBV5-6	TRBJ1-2	CASSLDRGHGYTF	TGTGCCAGCAGCTTGGACAGGGGGCACGGCTACACCTTC
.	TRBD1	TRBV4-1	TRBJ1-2	CASSLGQGGGYGYTF	TGCGCCAGCAGCCTCGGACAGGGTGGGGGCTATGGCTACACCTTC
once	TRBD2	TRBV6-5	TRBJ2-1	CASSFGAGGDEQFF	TGTGCCAGCAGTTTCGGAGCGGGAGGAGATGAGCAGTTCTTC
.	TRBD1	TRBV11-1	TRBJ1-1	CASSALEGAAPEAFF	TGTGCCAGCAGCGCCCTGGAGGGGGCAGCCCCTGAAGCTTTCTTT
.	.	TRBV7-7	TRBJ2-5	CASSSSVGVTETQYF	TGTGCCAGCAGCTCGTCAGTCGGAGTTACTGAGACCCAGTACTTC
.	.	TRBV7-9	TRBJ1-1	CASRPGVRHTEAFF	TGTGCCAGCAGGCCCGGGGTTAGGCACACTGAAGCTTTCTTT
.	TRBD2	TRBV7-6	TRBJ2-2	CASSLTAGVPTGELFF	TGTGCCAGCAGCTTAACGGCGGGAGTTCCTACCGGGGAGCTGTTTTTT
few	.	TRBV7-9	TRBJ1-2	CASSLVAVNGYTF	TGTGCCAGCAGCTTAGTCGCAGTCAATGGCTACACCTTC
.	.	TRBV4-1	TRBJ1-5	CASSPTGDQPQHF	TGCGCCAGCAGCCCGACCGGGGATCAGCCCCAGCATTTT
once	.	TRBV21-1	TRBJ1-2	CASTGTAYGYTF	TGTGCCAGTACGGGGACAGCCTATGGCTACACCTTC
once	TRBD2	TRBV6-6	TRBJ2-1	CASSYPTSGNNEQFF	TGTGCCAGCAGTTACCCGACTAGCGGGAACAATGAGCAGTTCTTC
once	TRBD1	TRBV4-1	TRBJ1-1	CASSQGGTGNTEAFF	TGCGCCAGCAGCCAAGGGGGGACAGGCAACACTGAAGCTTTCTTT
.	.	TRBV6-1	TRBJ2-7	CASQDNPYEQYF	TGTGCCAGCCAGGACAACCCCTACGAGCAGTACTTC
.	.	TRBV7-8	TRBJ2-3	CASSLRGRGTDTQYF	TGTGCCAGCAGCTTACGGGGAAGGGGGACAGATACGCAGTATTTT
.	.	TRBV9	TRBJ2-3	CASSDQPRDTQYF	TGTGCCAGCAGCGATCAACCGAGGGATACGCAGTATTTT
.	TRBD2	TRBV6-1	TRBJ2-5	CASSPFSGGGETQYF	TGTGCCAGCAGTCCGTTTAGCGGGGGAGGGGAGACCCAGTACTTC
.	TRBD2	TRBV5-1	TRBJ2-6	CASSLSWQGLGGANGLTF	TGCGCCAGCAGCTTATCGTGGCAGGGGCTCGGGGGGGCCAACGGCCTGACTTTC
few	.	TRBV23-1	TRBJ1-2	CASSQVTENYGYTF	TGCGCCAGCAGTCAAGTGACAGAAAACTATGGCTACACCTTC
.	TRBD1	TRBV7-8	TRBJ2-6	CASSLDGAGQGLFGANGLTF	TGTGCCAGCAGCTTAGATGGAGCGGGACAGGGTCTTTTTGGGGCCAACGGCCTGACTTTC
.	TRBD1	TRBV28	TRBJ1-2	CASSQSQGVPYGYTF	TGTGCCAGCAGCCAGAGCCAGGGGGTACCCTATGGCTACACCTTC
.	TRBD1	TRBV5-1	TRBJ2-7	CASSWSGTVLYEQYF	TGCGCCAGCAGCTGGAGTGGGACAGTACTGTACGAGCAGTACTTC
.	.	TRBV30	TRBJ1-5	CAWSVLAEAQPQHF	TGTGCCTGGAGTGTACTGGCCGAGGCTCAGCCCCAGCATTTT
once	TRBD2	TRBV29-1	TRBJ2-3	CSVSTSGGPDTQYF	TGCAGCGTTTCCACTAGCGGGGGGCCAGATACGCAGTATTTT
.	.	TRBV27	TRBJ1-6	CASSLSGGGNSPLHF	TGTGCCAGCAGTTTATCGGGGGGTGGGAATTCACCCCTCCACTTT
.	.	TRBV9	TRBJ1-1	CASSVAGMNTEAFF	TGTGCCAGCAGCGTAGCAGGGATGAACACTGAAGCTTTCTTT
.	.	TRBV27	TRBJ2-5	CASSPSGRRSETQYF	TGTGCCAGCAGTCCGTCCGGCAGGAGGTCGGAGACCCAGTACTTC
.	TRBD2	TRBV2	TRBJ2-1	CASREELASNEQFF	TGTGCCAGCAGGGAAGAACTAGCGTCTAATGAGCAGTTCTTC
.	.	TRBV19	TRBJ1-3	CASSPQGSGNTIYF	TGTGCCAGTAGTCCCCAGGGCTCTGGAAACACCATATATTTT
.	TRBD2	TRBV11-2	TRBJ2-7	CASSSRPMREGEQYF	TGTGCCAGCAGCTCGCGACCCATGCGGGAGGGCGAGCAGTACTTC
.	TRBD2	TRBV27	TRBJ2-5	CASSWATSGRETQYF	TGTGCCAGCAGTTGGGCGACTAGCGGGAGAGAGACCCAGTACTTC
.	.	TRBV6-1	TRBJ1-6	CASSGQTDPPLHF	TGTGCCAGCAGTGGTCAGACAGACCCACCCCTCCACTTT
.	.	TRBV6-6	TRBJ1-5	CASSTGNQPQHF	TGTGCCAGCAGCACAGGGAATCAGCCCCAGCATTTT
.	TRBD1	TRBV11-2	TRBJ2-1	CASSLQQGRKYNEQFF	TGTGCCAGCAGCCTACAACAGGGGAGAAAGTACAATGAGCAGTTCTTC
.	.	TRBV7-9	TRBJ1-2	CASSQTRGYGYTF	TGTGCCAGCAGCCAGACAAGGGGCTATGGCTACACCTTC
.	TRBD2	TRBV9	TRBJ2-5	CASSVGLAGRLGETQYF	TGTGCCAGCAGCGTAGGGCTAGCGGGGAGGCTGGGGGAGACCCAGTACTTC
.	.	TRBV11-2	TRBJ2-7	CASSLQGTSYEQYF	TGTGCCAGCAGCTTACAGGGTACATCCTACGAGCAGTACTTC
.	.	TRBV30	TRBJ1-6	CAWSGNSPLHF	TGTGCCTGGAGCGGGAATTCACCCCTCCACTTT
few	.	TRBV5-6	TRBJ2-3	CASSFGSDTQYF	TGTGCCAGCAGCTTTGGCTCAGATACGCAGTATTTT
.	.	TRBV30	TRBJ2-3	CARASGDTQYF	TGTGCAAGGGCTTCGGGGGATACGCAGTATTTT
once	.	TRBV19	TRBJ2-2	CASSIGGSWRTGELFF	TGTGCCAGTAGTATTGGTGGGAGCTGGCGCACCGGGGAGCTGTTTTTT
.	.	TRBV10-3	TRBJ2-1	CATLSSYNEQFF	TGTGCCACCCTAAGCTCCTACAATGAGCAGTTCTTC
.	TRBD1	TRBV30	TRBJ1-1	CAWSDRDRVFTEAFF	TGTGCCTGGAGTGACCGGGACAGGGTTTTCACTGAAGCTTTCTTT
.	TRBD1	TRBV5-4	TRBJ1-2	CASSSTGFDGYTF	TGTGCCAGCAGCTCGACAGGGTTCGATGGCTACACCTTC
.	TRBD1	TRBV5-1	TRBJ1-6	CASSTSGTGNSPLHF	TGCGCCAGCAGCACGTCCGGGACAGGGAATTCACCCCTCCACTTT
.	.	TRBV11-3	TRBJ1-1	CASSLGANTEAFF	TGTGCCAGCAGCTTAGGGGCCAACACTGAAGCTTTCTTT
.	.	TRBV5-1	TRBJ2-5	CASSIAPPGQETQYF	TGCGCCAGCAGCATCGCCCCGCCCGGGCAAGAGACCCAGTACTTC
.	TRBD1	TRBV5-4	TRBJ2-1	CASSRPLTGYNEQFF	TGTGCCAGCAGCCGGCCTTTGACAGGGTACAATGAGCAGTTCTTC
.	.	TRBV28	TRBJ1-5	CASSLDLRHRNKNQPQHF	TGTGCCAGCAGTTTAGATCTTCGGCACAGAAACAAAAATCAGCCCCAGCATTTT
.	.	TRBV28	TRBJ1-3	CATGSRNSGNTIYF	TGTGCCACCGGTTCAAGAAACTCTGGAAACACCATATATTTT
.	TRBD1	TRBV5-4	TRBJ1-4	CASSGDRGPNEKLFF	TGTGCCAGCAGCGGCGACAGGGGGCCGAATGAAAAACTGTTTTTT
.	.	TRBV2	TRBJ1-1	CASSVEQGNTEAFF	TGTGCCAGCAGTGTTGAACAGGGGAACACTGAAGCTTTCTTT